These T cell receptor beta chains were read from a single sample in a study of CD8 T cells in Susac syndrome. TCRdb fed the immunoSEQ multiplex PCR reads into MiXCR, producing one record per CDR3 protein. The table lists more than 70,000 distinct CDR3 sequences, roughly nine tenths of them singletons. Sequences were obtained from CD8+ T cells from PBMCs. These receptors all stem from a human donor with multiple sclerosis. CDR3s include the opening cysteine and the closing phenylalanine or tryptophan. D genes are given only for firm matches.

D gene: -; V gene: TRBV21-1; CDR3 protein: CASSKEKRGTSLNEQFF
D gene: -; V gene: TRBV4-1; CDR3 protein: CASSLEGTNEKLFF
D gene: -; V gene: TRBV20-1; CDR3 protein: CSAREGVGEDTQYF
D gene: -; V gene: TRBV7-5; CDR3 protein: CISVPEGTTGLTEAFF
D gene: -; V gene: TRBV4-1; CDR3 protein: CASSPRQQPGNTIYF
D gene: -; V gene: TRBV6-2/TRBV6-3; CDR3 protein: CASSYGRGMGYEQYF
D gene: TRBD1; V gene: TRBV5-6; CDR3 protein: CASSHRTGSSYNEQFF
D gene: -; V gene: TRBV9; CDR3 protein: CASSFHPPGASGELFF
D gene: -; V gene: TRBV4-1; CDR3 protein: CASSQGWREQGTGELFF
D gene: -; V gene: TRBV7-9; CDR3 protein: CASGDSKVQETQYF
D gene: -; V gene: TRBV29-1; CDR3 protein: CSVWTPGGTEAFF
D gene: -; V gene: TRBV19; CDR3 protein: CASSIGVWETQYF
D gene: -; V gene: TRBV9; CDR3 protein: CASSGGGQPQHF
D gene: -; V gene: TRBV15; CDR3 protein: CATSRGTYSGANVLTF
D gene: -; V gene: TRBV12-3/TRBV12-4; CDR3 protein: CASSTYLASSYNEQFF
D gene: -; V gene: TRBV30; CDR3 protein: CAWSTTGTAPDGYTF
D gene: -; V gene: TRBV9; CDR3 protein: CASSMGTQGYEQYF
D gene: -; V gene: TRBV7-8; CDR3 protein: CASSATYEQYF
D gene: -; V gene: TRBV6-5; CDR3 protein: CASSSLLTENSYNEQFF
D gene: TRBD1; V gene: TRBV28; CDR3 protein: CASSLGDRGLRNTEAFF
D gene: -; V gene: TRBV4-3; CDR3 protein: CASSQNWGALNEQFF